This TCR beta chain was identified during a study of cytomegalovirus exposure and HLA in healthy donors. Regarding this clone: One end of the junction is discordant with germline, which a read error may explain.

The germline V gene has CDR1 MNHEY and CDR2 SMNVEV (reference sequence). The CDR3 spans 13 residues. Use of 60 Vbeta and 13 Jbeta primers characterized the PCR. Assay: immunoSEQ multiplex PCR; the TCRdb copy retains only in-frame clones and omits some. The sample includes roughly 200,000 clones, 80% to 90% of them seen just once. Sequencing input: PBMCs. V gene TRBV27 combines with J gene TRBJ2-7; perhaps TRBD1 as D (5 bases). The TCR comes from a woman under 40 in good health and CMV-seronegative. The CDR3, as DNA: TGTGCCACCAGTTACGGCAGGGAATACGAGCAGTACTTC. Its protein product is CATSYGREYEQYF.